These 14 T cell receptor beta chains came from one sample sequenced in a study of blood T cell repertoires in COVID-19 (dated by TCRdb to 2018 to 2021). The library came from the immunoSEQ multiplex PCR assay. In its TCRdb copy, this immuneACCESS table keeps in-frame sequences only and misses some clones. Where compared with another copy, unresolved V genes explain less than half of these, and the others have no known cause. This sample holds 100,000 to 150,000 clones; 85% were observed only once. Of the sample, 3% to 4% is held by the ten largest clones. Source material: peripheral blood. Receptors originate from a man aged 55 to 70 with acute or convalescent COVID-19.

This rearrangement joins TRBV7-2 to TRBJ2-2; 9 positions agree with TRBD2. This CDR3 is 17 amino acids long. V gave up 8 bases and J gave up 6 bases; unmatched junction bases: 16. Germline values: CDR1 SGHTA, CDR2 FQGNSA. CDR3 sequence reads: CASGITSGRLWAGELFF. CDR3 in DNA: TGTGCCAGCGGAATTACGAGCGGGAGGTTGTGGGCCGGGGAGCTGTTTTTT.

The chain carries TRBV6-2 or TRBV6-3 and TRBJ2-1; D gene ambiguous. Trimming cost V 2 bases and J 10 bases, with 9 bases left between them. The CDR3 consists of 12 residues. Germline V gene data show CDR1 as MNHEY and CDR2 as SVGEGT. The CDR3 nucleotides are TGTGCCAGCAGTTACCCGGGTCGGGAGCAGTTCTTC. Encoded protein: CASSYPGREQFF.

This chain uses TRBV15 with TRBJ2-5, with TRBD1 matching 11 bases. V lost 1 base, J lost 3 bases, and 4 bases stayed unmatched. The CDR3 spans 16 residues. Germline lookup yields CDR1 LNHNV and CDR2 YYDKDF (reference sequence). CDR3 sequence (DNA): TGTGCCACCAGCAGAGGCCTGGGACAGGGGGAAGAGACCCAGTACTTC. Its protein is CATSRGLGQGEETQYF.

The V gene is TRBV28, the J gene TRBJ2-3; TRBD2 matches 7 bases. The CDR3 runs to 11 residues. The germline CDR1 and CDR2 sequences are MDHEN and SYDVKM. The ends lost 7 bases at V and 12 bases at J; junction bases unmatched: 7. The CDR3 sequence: CASKEGLDQYF. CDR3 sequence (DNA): TGTGCCAGCAAGGAAGGACTAGATCAGTATTTT.

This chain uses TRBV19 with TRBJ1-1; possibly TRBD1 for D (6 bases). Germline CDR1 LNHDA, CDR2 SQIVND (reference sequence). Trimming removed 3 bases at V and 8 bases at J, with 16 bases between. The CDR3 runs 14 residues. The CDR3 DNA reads TGTGCCAGTAGTATGAATCCCCCAACAGGGGAAGCTTTCTTT. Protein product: CASSMNPPTGEAFF.

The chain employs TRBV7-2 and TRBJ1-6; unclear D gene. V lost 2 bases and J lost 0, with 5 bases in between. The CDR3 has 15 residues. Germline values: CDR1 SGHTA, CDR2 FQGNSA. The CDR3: CASSLSSSYNSPLHF. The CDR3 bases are TGTGCCAGCAGCTTATCTAGCTCCTATAATTCACCCCTCCACTTT.

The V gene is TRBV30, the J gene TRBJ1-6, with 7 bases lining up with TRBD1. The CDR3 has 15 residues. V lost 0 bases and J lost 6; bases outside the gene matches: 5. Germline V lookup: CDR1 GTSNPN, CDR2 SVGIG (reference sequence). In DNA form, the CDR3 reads TGTGCCTGGAGTGTAACGGGACAGAGTAATTCACCCCTCCACTTT. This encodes CAWSVTGQSNSPLHF.

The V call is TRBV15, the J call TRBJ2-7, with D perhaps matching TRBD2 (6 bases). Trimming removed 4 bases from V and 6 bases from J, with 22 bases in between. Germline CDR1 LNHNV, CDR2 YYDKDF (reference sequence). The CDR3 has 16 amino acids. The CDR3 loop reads CATSIRAGTRGLEQYF. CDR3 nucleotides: TGTGCCACCAGCATCAGAGCCGGGACTCGAGGACTCGAGCAGTACTTC.

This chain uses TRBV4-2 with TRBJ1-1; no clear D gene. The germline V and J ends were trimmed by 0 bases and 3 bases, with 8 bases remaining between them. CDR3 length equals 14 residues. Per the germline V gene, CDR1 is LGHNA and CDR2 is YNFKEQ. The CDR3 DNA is TGTGCCAGCAGCCAAGAGTGGGAGTACACTGAAGCTTTCTTT. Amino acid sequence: CASSQEWEYTEAFF.

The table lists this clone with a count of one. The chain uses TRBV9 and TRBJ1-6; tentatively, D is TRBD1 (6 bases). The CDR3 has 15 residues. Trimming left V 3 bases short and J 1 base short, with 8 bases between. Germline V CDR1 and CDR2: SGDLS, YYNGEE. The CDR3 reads CASSAGVSYNSPLHF. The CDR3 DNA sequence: TGTGCCAGCAGCGCAGGGGTATCCTATAATTCACCCCTCCACTTT.

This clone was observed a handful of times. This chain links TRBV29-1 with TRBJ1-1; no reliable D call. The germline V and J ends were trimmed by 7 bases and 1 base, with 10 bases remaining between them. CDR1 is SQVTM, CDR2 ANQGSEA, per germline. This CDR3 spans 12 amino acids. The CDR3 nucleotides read TGCAGCGCTTTGAGACAGAACACTGAAGCTTTCTTT. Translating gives CSALRQNTEAFF.

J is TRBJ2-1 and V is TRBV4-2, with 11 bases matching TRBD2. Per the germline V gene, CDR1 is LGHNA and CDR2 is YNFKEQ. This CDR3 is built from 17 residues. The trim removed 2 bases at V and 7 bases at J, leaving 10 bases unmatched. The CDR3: CASSQNSGRALQNEQFF. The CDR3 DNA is TGTGCCAGCAGCCAAAATAGCGGGAGGGCCCTTCAGAATGAGCAGTTCTTC.

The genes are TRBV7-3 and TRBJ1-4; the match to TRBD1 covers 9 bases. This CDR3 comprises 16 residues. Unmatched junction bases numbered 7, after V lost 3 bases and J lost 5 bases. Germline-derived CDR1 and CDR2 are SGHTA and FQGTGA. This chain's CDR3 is CASSFPGTGPNEKLFF. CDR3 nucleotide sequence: TGTGCCAGCAGCTTTCCCGGGACAGGGCCCAATGAAAAACTGTTTTTT.

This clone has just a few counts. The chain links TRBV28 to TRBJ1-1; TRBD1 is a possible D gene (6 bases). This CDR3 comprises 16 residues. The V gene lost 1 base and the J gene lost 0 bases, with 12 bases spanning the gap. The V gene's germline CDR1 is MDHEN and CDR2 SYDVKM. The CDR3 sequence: CASSLLRRTVNTEAFF. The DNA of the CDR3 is TGTGCCAGCAGTTTATTGCGTCGGACAGTGAACACTGAAGCTTTCTTT.